The source of this T cell receptor beta chain is a study of CD8+CD57+ T cells in acquired aplastic anemia (dated 2018 in TCRdb). For the study in its entirety: DNA extracted from sorted CD4+ and CD8+ cells had a mean of roughly 3.3 ug, with a range of roughly 0.2 to 27.4 ug. Mean read counts for healthy donor samples were about 10 million for CD4+ cells and roughly 12 million for CD8+ cells. The paper as a whole reports these results and caveats: Nearly 30 CD8+ CDR3 sequences were found in both patients and controls but appeared to be highly expressed in patients and within the immunodominant clones of the patients. Patients and healthy controls showed no significant difference in CD8+ Simpson's diversity (P=0.060).

Genomic DNA was used as template for profiling of TCR beta VDJ combinations and CDR3 sequences. An Illumina HiSeq 2000 was the platform used for TCR repertoire sequencing. On the authors' methods: TRBV/TRBJ rearrangement plots, CDR3 size and DJ length profiles, and Simpson's diversity index were used to assess repertoires. Whichever DNA sequence was most abundant in the deep sequencing data was defined as the immunodominant clone. CDR3 amino acid sequences were screened for sharing across subjects and compared with published repertoires and the VDJdb database. TCRdb applied fastp at Q25 and MiXCR to the public reads, then kept only in-frame beta chains. Rows merge per CDR3 protein into single entries with the most common DNA and genes. Clone size and V and J calls follow TCRdb, not the original study. The table for this sample lists more than 100,000 distinct CDR3 sequences; roughly 50% of them were counted only once. About 2.5% of the sample lies in the top ten.

The study deep-sequenced TCR repertoires of sorted CD4+ and CD8+ blood T cells from severe aplastic anemia patients and healthy subjects. Ficoll-Paque density gradient centrifugation was used to isolate peripheral blood mononuclear cells. Before DNA extraction, CD4+ and CD8+ T cells were sorted by FACS or by magnetic beads. From the cysteine through the phenylalanine, the CDR3 covers 15 amino acids. The CDR3 DNA has 45 bases and is translated from base 1. Germline trimming: 5 bases from V, 1 base from J; junction bases outside gene matches: 7. In the germline V gene (reference sequence), CDR1 corresponds to PRHDT and CDR2 to FYEKMQ. Remarks on this clonotype: Its antigen is not yet known. No base quality information exists; no much larger clone differs at one position.

Sequences were obtained from sorted CD4+, CD8+, or CD8+CD57+ T cells (not recorded which) from PBMCs. The TCR was taken from a human donor in good health, serving as a control. This chain is built from TRBV13 and TRBJ2-7; the central 8 bases match TRBD1. The CDR3 region reads CASSQGTGFSYEQYF. The nucleotide sequence reads as follows: TGTGCCAGCAGCCAGGGGACAGGCTTTTCCTACGAGCAGTACTTC.